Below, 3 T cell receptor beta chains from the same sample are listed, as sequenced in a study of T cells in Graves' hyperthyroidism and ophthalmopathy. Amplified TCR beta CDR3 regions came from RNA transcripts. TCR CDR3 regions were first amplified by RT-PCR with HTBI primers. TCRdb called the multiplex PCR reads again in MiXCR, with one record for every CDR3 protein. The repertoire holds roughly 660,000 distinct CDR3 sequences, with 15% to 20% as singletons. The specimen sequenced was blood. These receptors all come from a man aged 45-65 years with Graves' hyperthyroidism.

This chain's CDR3 is CASSSRQGASFYEQYF. The CDR3 DNA reads TGTGCCAGCAGCTCGCGACAGGGCGCCAGCTTTTACGAGCAGTACTTC. This chain links TRBV9 with TRBJ2-7; 7 positions match TRBD1. This CDR3 is 16 amino acids long. With 4 bases clipped from V and 4 bases from J, the junction kept 14 bases outside the gene matches. Per the germline V gene, CDR1 is SGDLS and CDR2 is YYNGEE.

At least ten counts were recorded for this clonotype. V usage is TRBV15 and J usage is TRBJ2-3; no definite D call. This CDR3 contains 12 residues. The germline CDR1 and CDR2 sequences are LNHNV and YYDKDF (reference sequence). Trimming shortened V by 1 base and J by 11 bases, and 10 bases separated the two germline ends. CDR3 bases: TGTGCCACCAGCAGAGCGAGGACCGTGCAGTATTTT. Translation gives CATSRARTVQYF.

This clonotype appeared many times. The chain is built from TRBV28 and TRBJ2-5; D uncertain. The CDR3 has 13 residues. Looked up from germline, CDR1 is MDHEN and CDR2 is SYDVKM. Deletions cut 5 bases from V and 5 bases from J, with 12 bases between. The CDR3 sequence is CASSLFIGETQYF. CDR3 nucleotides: TGTGCCAGCAGTCTATTTATAGGGGAGACCCAGTACTTC.